What follows are 27 T cell receptor beta chains derived from one specimen sequenced in a study of CD4+ T cells in melanoma. Here immunoSEQ multiplex PCR was the method, and the copy in TCRdb shows in-frame clones only, minus some. Of 11,000 to 15,000 clones detected, 63% appear once; the ten largest clones hold around 16%. Input material: cells from a culture (not recorded whether cultured in vitro). The receptors originated from a human donor with melanoma.

As for this clone: Germline is not matched at one junction end, which may reflect a read error. The chain's CDR3 is CASTLGGRTEAFF. The CDR3, as DNA: TGTGCCAGCACCTTAGGGGGTCGCACTGAAGCTTTCTTT. The chain joins TRBV7-8 to TRBJ1-1, with a weak D call TRBD1 (6 bases). CDR1 is SGHVS, CDR2 FQNEAQ, per germline. This CDR3 comprises 13 residues.

V is TRBV11-3 and J is TRBJ2-3; the D gene could be TRBD1 or TRBD2 (5 bases each). In germline, CDR1 is SGHNT, CDR2 YENEEA. V was pared by 6 bases and J by 8 bases, with 15 bases between. The CDR3 is 13 residues long. The CDR3 sequence is CASSARDPSTQYF. The CDR3 DNA sequence: TGTGCCAGCAGTGCACGGGACCCATCTACGCAGTATTTT.

This clone was observed a few times. This chain links TRBV6-5 with TRBJ2-7; 10 nucleotides line up with TRBD1. Germline V gene sequence: CDR1 MNHEY, CDR2 SVGAGI. The CDR3 is made up of 15 amino acids. With 5 bases clipped from V and 8 bases from J, the junction kept 12 bases outside the gene matches. The CDR3 DNA sequence: TGTGCCAGCAGTAATCCGGGACAGGGGCTTGTAAAGCAGTACTTC. Protein sequence: CASSNPGQGLVKQYF.

This clone was seen a handful of times. V and J are TRBV5-1 and TRBJ1-5; TRBD1 aligns across 7 bases. CDR3 size: 15 residues. Losses at the gene ends were 0 bases for V and 6 bases for J; bases not matched to a gene: 6. Germline values: CDR1 SGHRS, CDR2 YFSETQ. The CDR3 bases are TGCGCCAGCAGCTTGGGTACAGGGGTCGCTCAGCCCCAGCATTTT. The encoded protein is CASSLGTGVAQPQHF.

The chain has TRBV2 and TRBJ1-4; D not certain. The CDR3 has 11 residues. Germline CDR1 reads SNHLY; CDR2 reads FYNNEI. Trimming cost V 5 bases and J 6 bases, with 4 bases left between them. CDR3 in DNA: TGTGCCAGCAGTCTCTATGAAAAACTGTTTTTT. Translation gives CASSLYEKLFF.

This clone was counted a single time. The gene calls are TRBV4-2 and TRBJ2-3, with unresolved D. The CDR3 has 13 residues. The germline CDR1 and CDR2 sequences are LGHNA and YNFKEQ. V was cut by 4 bases and J by 4 bases, with 9 bases left in between. CDR3 residues: CASSRTSPDTQYF. The CDR3 DNA follows: TGTGCCAGCAGCCGCACTTCACCAGATACGCAGTATTTT.

The V and J genes are TRBV5-1 and TRBJ2-1; D possibly uses TRBD1 or TRBD2 (6 bases each). The V gene lost 1 base and the J gene lost 10 bases, with 15 bases spanning the gap. The CDR3 is 14 residues long. CDR1 is SGHRS, CDR2 YFSETQ, per germline. CDR3 amino acids: CASSLFPGAGEQFF. Written as DNA, the CDR3 is TGCGCCAGCAGCTTGTTTCCGGGGGCGGGGGAGCAGTTCTTC. Based on the CDR3 plus reference TRBV5-1 and TRBJ2-1, the full variable domain is KAGVTQTPRYLIKTRGQQVTLSCSPISGHRSVSWYQQTPGQGLQFLFEYFSETQRNKGNFPGRFSGRQFSNSRSEMNVSTLELGDSALYLCASSLFPGAGEQFFGPGTRLTVL.

The chain combines TRBV11-1 with TRBJ2-5, with 7 nucleotides matching TRBD1. V dropped 5 bases and J dropped 5; count of bases not matched to a gene: 5. Germline-derived CDR1 and CDR2 are SGHAT and FQDESV (reference sequence). The CDR3 covers 13 residues. The CDR3 nucleotides read TGTGCCAGCAGCGCTGACAGGGCGGAGACCCAGTACTTC. Its protein is CASSADRAETQYF.

This clone was observed a handful of times. The chain employs TRBV30 and TRBJ1-3; a weak D match, TRBD1 (5 bases). Germline V gene lookup returns CDR1 GTSNPN and CDR2 SVGIG (reference sequence). The CDR3 runs 12 residues. Trimming stripped 5 bases from V and 7 bases from J, with 12 bases between. CDR3 region: CAWGTAGNTIYF. The CDR3 DNA follows: TGTGCCTGGGGGACTGCGGGCAACACCATATATTTT.

J is TRBJ1-1 and V is TRBV6-5; no definite D call. V lost 10 bases and J lost 2, with 14 bases in between. The CDR3 has 13 amino acids. Germline lookup yields CDR1 MNHEY and CDR2 SVGAGI. Here the CDR3 reads CATVGRTNTEAFF. Here the CDR3 DNA reads TGTGCCACCGTAGGAAGAACAAACACTGAAGCTTTCTTT.

The chain has TRBV5-1 and TRBJ2-7; 9 bases fit TRBD1. The V segment lost 0 bases and the J segment 3 bases; nucleotides outside the gene matches: 4. The V gene's germline CDR1 is SGHRS and CDR2 YFSETQ. CDR3 length equals 15 residues. The CDR3 sequence: CASSLAPGQGYEQYF. As DNA, the CDR3 is TGCGCCAGCAGCTTGGCACCGGGACAGGGCTACGAGCAGTACTTC. Filled out from reference TRBV5-1 and TRBJ2-7, the complete variable domain reads KAGVTQTPRYLIKTRGQQVTLSCSPISGHRSVSWYQQTPGQGLQFLFEYFSETQRNKGNFPGRFSGRQFSNSRSEMNVSTLELGDSALYLCASSLAPGQGYEQYFGPGTRLTVT.

This rearrangement joins TRBV4-1 to TRBJ1-1; unclear D gene. Germline V gene sequence: CDR1 MGHRA, CDR2 YSYEKL. The CDR3 has 15 residues. V dropped 8 bases and J dropped 3 bases, with 19 bases sitting between them. The CDR3 DNA follows: TGCGCCAGCGCCCTGGGTGAGGTTTGGGACACTGAAGCTTTCTTT. Residues: CASALGEVWDTEAFF.

The chain joins TRBV19 to TRBJ2-4; TRBD1 agrees at 7 bases. This CDR3 region has 13 residues. Per the germline V gene, CDR1 is LNHDA and CDR2 is SQIVND (reference sequence). The V gene end was trimmed by 4 bases and the J gene end by 7 bases; junction bases not matched to a gene: 4. CDR3 in DNA: TGTGCCAGTAGTAAGACAGGGACGAACATTCAGTACTTC. Translating gives CASSKTGTNIQYF.

V gene TRBV4-1 combines with J gene TRBJ1-3; a possible D gene is TRBD1 (6 bases). This CDR3 spans 17 amino acids. Germline assignment: CDR1 MGHRA and CDR2 YSYEKL. Trimming took 1 base from V and 7 from J, leaving 20 bases between them. The CDR3 loop reads CASSQGPNREAGNTIYF. DNA for the CDR3: TGCGCCAGCAGCCAAGGGCCCAACAGGGAAGCAGGTAACACCATATATTTT.

The chain combines TRBV27 with TRBJ1-2, with D tentatively TRBD1 (5 bases). Looked up from germline, CDR1 is MNHEY and CDR2 is SMNVEV (reference sequence). The CDR3 spans 12 residues. V lost 3 bases and J lost 6, with 8 bases in between. The CDR3 region is CASSLTGHGYTF. The CDR3 nucleotides are TGTGCCAGCAGTTTGACGGGGCATGGCTACACCTTC.

The V and J genes are TRBV5-1 and TRBJ2-5, with 12 bases lining up with TRBD2. The better agreement between TRBJ2-7 and the DNA end casts doubt on the J call. Germline V gives CDR1 SGHRS, CDR2 YFSETQ. This CDR3 is 16 amino acids long. DNA for the CDR3: TGCGCCAGCAGCTGGACCCTAGCGGGGGGGGCCTACGAGCAGTACTTC. As protein: CASSWTLAGGAYEQYF.

This clone was detected a few times. The chain combines TRBV19 with TRBJ1-2, with a weak D call TRBD1 (6 bases). Germline V gives CDR1 LNHDA, CDR2 SQIVND (reference sequence). The CDR3 extends over 13 amino acids. V lost 5 bases and J lost 0, with 7 bases in between. CDR3 sequence (DNA): TGTGCCAGTAGTGGACAGTCTAACTATGGCTACACCTTC. It translates to CASSGQSNYGYTF.

This clone showed up just once. The rearrangement uses TRBV19 and TRBJ2-2; the D is unclear. The V end was cut by 5 bases, the J end by 9 bases, with 13 bases between. Germline V CDR1 and CDR2: LNHDA, SQIVND (reference sequence). CDR3 length: 13 residues. The DNA of the CDR3 is TGTGCCAGTAGTTTTGAAGGAACCCGGGAGCTGTTTTTT. Its translation is CASSFEGTRELFF.

J is TRBJ1-1 and V is TRBV29-1; D uncertain. CDR3 length: 15 amino acids. CDR1 is SQVTM, CDR2 ANQGSEA, per germline. Trimming left V 4 bases short and J 1 base short, with 16 bases between. This chain's CDR3 is CSVGTLISRNTEAFF. The CDR3 DNA follows: TGCAGCGTTGGCACCCTTATCAGCCGGAACACTGAAGCTTTCTTT.

The J gene is TRBJ2-3, the V gene TRBV6-1, with D possibly being TRBD2 (5 bases). CDR1 is MNHNS, CDR2 SASEGT, per germline. The CDR3 covers 12 residues. With 6 bases removed from V and 9 bases from J, the gap between germline ends came to 13 bases. Here the CDR3 reads CASRQGPGTQYF. As DNA, the CDR3 is TGTGCCAGCAGGCAAGGACCGGGGACGCAGTATTTT.

The V gene is TRBV2, the J gene TRBJ1-4; no clear D gene. There are 14 residues in the CDR3. The V end was cut by 4 bases, the J end by 6 bases, with 12 bases between. CDR1 SNHLY and CDR2 FYNNEI come from the germline V gene. Here the CDR3 DNA reads TGTGCCAGCAGTGCAAGGGCTTTAGATGAAAAACTGTTTTTT. This gives the protein CASSARALDEKLFF.

This chain joins TRBV9 and TRBJ1-6; TRBD1 matches at 7 bases. V lost 0 bases and J lost 6; bases outside the gene matches: 6. The CDR3 has 16 residues. Germline V CDR1 and CDR2: SGDLS, YYNGEE. CDR3 in amino acids: CASSVAGTVSNSPLHF. Here the CDR3 DNA reads TGTGCCAGCAGCGTAGCTGGGACAGTTTCTAATTCACCCCTCCACTTT. The complete variable domain, with remaining parts taken from reference TRBV9 and TRBJ1-6, reads DSGVTQTPKHLITATGQRVTLRCSPRSGDLSVYWYQQSLDQGLQFLIQYYNGEERAKGNILERFSAQQFPDLHSELNLSSLELGDSALYFCASSVAGTVSNSPLHFGNGTRLTVT.

The chain links TRBV7-9 to TRBJ2-7; no firm D call. Looked up from germline, CDR1 is SEHNR and CDR2 is FQNEAQ (reference sequence). The CDR3 contains 16 residues. The V end lost 5 bases, the J end lost 3 bases, and 20 bases lay between the germline ends. In DNA form, the CDR3 reads TGTGCCAGCAGCGTCGTTAAGGGAACCACAGACTACGAGCAGTACTTC. Translated, it gives CASSVVKGTTDYEQYF. Looking up the rest from reference TRBV7-9 and TRBJ2-7 gives the full variable domain: DTGVSQNPRHKITKRGQNVTFRCDPISEHNRLYWYRQTLGQGPEFLTYFQNEAQLEKSRLLSDRFSAERPKGSFSTLEIQRTEQGDSAMYLCASSVVKGTTDYEQYFGPGTRLTVT.

This clone was detected a few times. The genes are TRBV2 and TRBJ1-2; no reliable D call. The CDR3 consists of 13 residues. The V end lost 3 bases, the J end lost 5 bases, and 10 bases lay between the germline ends. Germline CDR1 is SNHLY and CDR2 is FYNNEI. CDR3 amino acids: CASSEDRIYGYTF. The DNA for the CDR3 is TGTGCCAGCAGTGAGGATAGGATATATGGCTACACCTTC.

The genes are TRBV4-2 and TRBJ1-1, with TRBD1 identical over 8 bases. The CDR3 has 12 amino acids. CDR1 and CDR2 (germline): LGHNA, YNFKEQ. V trimming: 1 base; J trimming: 8 bases; junction bases outside the gene matches: 0. CDR3 residues: CASSQGDREAFF. Written as DNA, the CDR3 is TGTGCCAGCAGCCAAGGGGACAGGGAAGCTTTCTTT.

V usage is TRBV18 and J usage is TRBJ1-5; possible D gene TRBD1, 5 bases. Germline V gives CDR1 KGHSH, CDR2 LQKENI. There are 15 residues in the CDR3. V shed 3 bases and J shed 6 bases, with 15 bases lying between them. CDR3 bases: TGTGCCAGCTCACCTGACAGAACGGGGAGTCAGCCCCAGCATTTT. The encoded protein is CASSPDRTGSQPQHF.

The rearrangement links TRBV5-6 to TRBJ2-1; 9 bases map to TRBD2. Unmatched junction bases numbered 9, after V lost 4 bases and J lost 10 bases. In germline, CDR1 is SGHDT, CDR2 YYEEEE. The CDR3 covers 14 residues. The chain's CDR3 is CASSRVAGGQEQFF. Written as DNA, the CDR3 is TGTGCCAGCAGCCGGGTCGCGGGGGGGCAGGAGCAGTTCTTC.